The 14 T cell receptor beta chains listed next were all sequenced from one sample in a study of T-cell memory formation after mild COVID-19. TCRdb itself ran the 5' RACE reads through MiXCR, one entry per CDR3 protein. The data contain some 68,000 distinct CDR3 sequences, 16% of them seen just once; the ten biggest clones take up 25% to 35%. Material for sequencing was PBMCs or a T cell subset sorted from them (not recorded which). The receptors were gathered from an adult woman who had mild COVID-19 (a few samples of this study predate the infection). Cell type and time point are not known.

This clonotype came up a few times. The chain joins TRBV27 to TRBJ1-2; D unresolved. Germline loops: CDR1 MNHEY, CDR2 SMNVEV (reference sequence). With 6 bases removed from V and 3 bases from J, the gap between germline ends came to 8 bases. The CDR3 consists of 12 residues. CDR3 bases: TGTGCCAGCAGGGCGGGAGACTATGGCTACACCTTC. Its protein is CASRAGDYGYTF.

This clonotype was recorded at least ten times. The chain uses TRBV7-6 and TRBJ1-2; a weak D match, TRBD1 (6 bases). Germline V lookup: CDR1 SGHVS, CDR2 FNYEAQ. The CDR3 contains 13 residues. V lost 1 base and J 6 bases, leaving 9 bases between the germline ends. The CDR3 nucleotides read TGTGCCAGCAGCTTAGGGGGGGCGGATGGCTACACCTTC. This codes for CASSLGGADGYTF.

This clonotype has more than one count but fewer than ten. The CDR3 region is CASSFITSDTQYF. CDR3 DNA sequence: TGTGCCAGCAGTTTCATTACTAGCGATACGCAGTATTTT. The chain links TRBV12-3 or TRBV12-4 to TRBJ2-3; perhaps TRBD2 as D (6 bases). This CDR3 is built from 13 residues. Trimming left V 3 bases short and J 6 bases short, with 10 bases between.

This clonotype was seen more than once but under ten times. The V call is TRBV24-1, the J call TRBJ2-5, with 7 bases aligning to TRBD2. The CDR3 extends over 16 amino acids. V was clipped by 4 bases and J by 5 bases; unmatched bases: 12. The germline V gene has CDR1 KGHDR and CDR2 SFDVKD. The CDR3 reads CATSDPGTTVGETQYF. CDR3 nucleotide sequence: TGTGCCACCAGTGACCCAGGGACTACGGTTGGGGAGACCCAGTACTTC.

The chain joins TRBV27 to TRBJ2-1; D might be TRBD2 (6 bases). The CDR3 consists of 14 residues. V shed 3 bases and J shed 7 bases, with 13 bases lying between them. Germline loops: CDR1 MNHEY, CDR2 SMNVEV (reference sequence). CDR3 residues: CASSFGGAGNEQFF. CDR3 nucleotides: TGTGCCAGCAGTTTTGGAGGGGCGGGGAATGAGCAGTTCTTC.

The chain uses TRBV19 and TRBJ2-2, with D tentatively TRBD1 (5 bases). Trimming cost V 4 bases and J 6 bases, with 12 bases left between them. CDR1 and CDR2 (germline): LNHDA, SQIVND (reference sequence). This CDR3 comprises 14 residues. The CDR3 sequence: CASSSPTGSGELFF. The CDR3 nucleotides are TGTGCCAGTAGTAGCCCAACAGGATCCGGGGAGCTGTTTTTT.

The V and J genes are TRBV12-3 or TRBV12-4 and TRBJ2-1; D is unclear. Trimming left V 1 base short and J 10 bases short, with 5 bases between. The CDR3 totals 11 residues. The CDR3 DNA reads TGTGCCAGCAGTTTAGAGTGGGAGCAGTTCTTC. Translated, it gives CASSLEWEQFF.

This clonotype was seen repeatedly, ten times or more. The genes are TRBV2 and TRBJ1-2, with no clear D. Germline CDR1 is SNHLY and CDR2 is FYNNEI. The V gene lost 1 base and the J gene lost 4 bases, with 7 bases spanning the gap. The CDR3 totals 13 residues. This chain's CDR3 is CASSEGEIYGYTF. The CDR3 coding sequence is TGTGCCAGCAGTGAAGGGGAGATCTATGGCTACACCTTC.

CDR3 sequence: CASSPRDRAHEQYF. In DNA form, the CDR3 reads TGTGCCAGCAGTCCCCGGGACAGGGCTCACGAGCAGTACTTC. The chain links TRBV27 to TRBJ2-7; 9 bases align to TRBD1. The germline V gene encodes CDR1 MNHEY and CDR2 SMNVEV (reference sequence). The CDR3 length is 14 residues. V shed 5 bases, J shed 5 bases, and the junction held 7 bases outside the gene matches.

This clonotype was seen repeatedly, ten times or more. The chain recombines TRBV7-8 with TRBJ2-1; D gene ambiguous. The V end lost 4 bases, the J end lost 6 bases, and 7 bases lay between the germline ends. This CDR3 has 12 residues. CDR1 is SGHVS, CDR2 FQNEAQ, per germline. This CDR3 is CASSSHTNEQFF. For the CDR3, the DNA is TGTGCCAGCAGCTCCCACACCAATGAGCAGTTCTTC.

This clonotype is medium-sized (0.01 to 0.1%). CDR3 bases: TGTGCCAGCGCAGGACAGGCCTCCTCCTACGAGCAGTACTTC. This codes for CASAGQASSYEQYF. The chain joins TRBV27 to TRBJ2-7; 7 nucleotides align to TRBD1. J lost 0 bases, V lost 8 bases, and 7 bases had no gene match. Germline CDR1 is MNHEY and CDR2 is SMNVEV (reference sequence). The CDR3 is made up of 14 amino acids.

CDR3 in amino acids: CASSLVGRSTDTQYF. CDR3 DNA: TGTGCCAGCAGTTTAGTGGGCAGGAGCACAGATACGCAGTATTTT. V usage is TRBV12-3 or TRBV12-4 and J usage is TRBJ2-3; D is ambiguous. This CDR3 contains 15 residues. Deletions cut 1 base from V and 0 bases from J, with 8 bases between.

The chain uses TRBV29-1 and TRBJ2-1; TRBD1 agrees at 7 bases. CDR3 size: 14 residues. The V gene's germline CDR1 is SQVTM and CDR2 ANQGSEA. V gave up 2 bases and J gave up 4 bases; unmatched junction bases: 5. CDR3 residues: CSVEPGTVYNEQFF. In DNA form, the CDR3 reads TGCAGCGTTGAACCCGGGACAGTGTACAATGAGCAGTTCTTC.

The chain has TRBV5-6 and TRBJ1-2, with D unclear. This CDR3 has 12 residues. Germline V lookup: CDR1 SGHDT, CDR2 YYEEEE. The germline V and J ends were trimmed by 5 bases and 3 bases, with 8 bases remaining between them. The CDR3 here is CASSPGDYGYTF. Written as DNA, the CDR3 is TGTGCCAGCAGTCCCGGGGACTATGGCTACACCTTC. Complete variable domain (other parts from reference TRBV5-6 and TRBJ1-2): DAGVTQSPTHLIKTRGQQVTLRCSPKSGHDTVSWYQQALGQGPQFIFQYYEEEERQRGNFPDRFSGHQFPNYSSELNVNALLLGDSALYLCASSPGDYGYTFGSGTRLTVV.